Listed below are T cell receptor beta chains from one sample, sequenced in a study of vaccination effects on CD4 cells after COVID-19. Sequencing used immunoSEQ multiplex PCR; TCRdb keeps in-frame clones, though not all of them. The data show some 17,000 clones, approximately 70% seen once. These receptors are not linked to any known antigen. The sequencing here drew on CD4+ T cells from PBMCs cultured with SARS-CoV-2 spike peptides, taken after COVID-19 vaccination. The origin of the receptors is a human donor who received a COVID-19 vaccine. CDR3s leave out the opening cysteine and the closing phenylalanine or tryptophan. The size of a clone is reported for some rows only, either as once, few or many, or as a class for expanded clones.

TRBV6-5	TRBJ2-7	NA	ATRGGRGSYEQY
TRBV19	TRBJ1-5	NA	ASSTRTARSQPQH
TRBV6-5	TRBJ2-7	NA	ASSLTGLYEQY
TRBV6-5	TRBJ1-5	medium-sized	ASRQENNQPQH
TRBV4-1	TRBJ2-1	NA	ASSPSSGTGGRNEQF
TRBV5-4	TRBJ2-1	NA	ASSLGTSGSRSYNEQF
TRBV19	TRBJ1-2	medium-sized	ASSRAGAVYGYT
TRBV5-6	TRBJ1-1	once	ASSFWSGVRNTEAF
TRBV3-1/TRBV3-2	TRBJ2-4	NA	ASSHGGAKNIQY
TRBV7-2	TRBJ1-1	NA	ASSLVVEAF
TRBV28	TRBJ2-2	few	ASSGYRELF